This record looks at one T cell receptor (beta chain) sequence and its context. Its specificity is not known. This table comes from immunoSEQ multiplex PCR, and its TCRdb copy is limited to in-frame clones, with some not included. Of roughly 350,000 clones in the sample, around 86% were seen once. This sample is drawn from a study of Ad26.COV2.S vaccination and SARS-CoV-2 variants. The wider study: In the COV1001 trial, the donor was in the Ad26.COV2.S arm. Findings and caveats of the study: Placebo recipients trailed vaccine recipients in spike-specific TCR breadth. From the TCR breadth and depth analyses, total T cell responses may have been underestimated.

Treatment here: 15 to 20 received Ad26.COV2.S at low or high dose, single or two shots; 5 received placebo; per-sample allocation not given. Samples were taken on day 63 after the first vaccine or placebo injection. An Ad26 vector that expressed Wuhan-strain SARS-CoV-2 spike constituted the vaccine. Trimming took 3 bases from V and 2 from J; bases not matched to a gene: 16. The CDR3 has 18 amino acids. Per the germline V gene, CDR1 is SGHAT and CDR2 is FQNNGV. This specimen consisted of peripheral blood, obtained in a trial of Ad26.COV2.S vaccine versus placebo. The chain has TRBV11-2 and TRBJ2-7, with 7 bases identical to TRBD2. The receptor's source is a person aged 18-60 years who received the Ad26.COV2.S COVID-19 vaccine or a placebo. The CDR3 loop reads CASSLEYWGGRNTYEQYF. Written as DNA, the CDR3 is TGTGCCAGCAGCTTGGAATATTGGGGGGGACGAAACACCTACGAGCAGTACTTC.